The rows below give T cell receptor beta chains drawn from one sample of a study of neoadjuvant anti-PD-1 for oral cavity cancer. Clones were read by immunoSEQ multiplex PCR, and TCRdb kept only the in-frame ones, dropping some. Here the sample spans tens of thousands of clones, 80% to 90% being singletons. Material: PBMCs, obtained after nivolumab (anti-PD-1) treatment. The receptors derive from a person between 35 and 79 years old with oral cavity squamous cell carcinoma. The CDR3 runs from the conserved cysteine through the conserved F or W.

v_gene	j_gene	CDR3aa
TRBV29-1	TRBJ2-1	CSVDRGYNEQFF
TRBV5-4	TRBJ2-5	CASSLARTDSAQETQYF
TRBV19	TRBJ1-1	CASSPRWQGDTEAFF
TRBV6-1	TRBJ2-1	CASSQEPLYGQRIYNEQFF
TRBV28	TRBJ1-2	CASSFGALGYTF
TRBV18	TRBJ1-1	CASSLAQGYTEAFF
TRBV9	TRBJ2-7	CASSVAQTAYEQYF
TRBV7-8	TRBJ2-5	CASSLALETQYF
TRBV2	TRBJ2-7	CASTALNSGRDAYEQYF
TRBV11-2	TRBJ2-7	CASSFFGVLSSYEQYF